This is a list of T cell receptor beta chains from one sample in a study of T cell repertoires in cytomegalovirus infection. MiXCR, applied by TCRdb to the reads, yields one record per CDR3 protein. The sample shows nearly 450,000 distinct CDR3 sequences, around 32% of them seen only once. Sequencing was performed on PBMCs. These receptors came from a human donor in good health (CMV status not recorded). Some clones in this sample may be carry-over from other donors' samples. CDR3s include the opening cysteine and the closing phenylalanine or tryptophan. The D gene is left open where the match is weak. Only part of the rows carry a size: once, few, many, or a class if the clone is expanded.

>17|TRBJ2-5|TRBV28|-|-
TGTGCCAGCAGTTTTGGGCTGGGGCTTGGGCAGGAAGAGACCCAGTACTTC
CASSFGLGLGQEETQYF
>15|TRBJ2-7|TRBV7-9|-|-
TGTGCCAGCGCAAGGAGCGGACACCAACCCTACGAGCAGTACTTC
CASARSGHQPYEQYF
>16|TRBJ2-5|TRBV9|TRBD2|-
TGTGCCAGCAGCGTAGGAATAGCGGGGGAGGAAGAGACCCAGTACTTC
CASSVGIAGEEETQYF
>14|TRBJ2-2|TRBV4-2|-|-
TGTGCCAGCAGCCCAGTTGTGGACACCGGGGAGCTGTTTTTT
CASSPVVDTGELFF
>12|TRBJ2-3|TRBV28|-|many
TGTGCCAGCAGTCCCCTGCAGGATACGCAGTATTTT
CASSPLQDTQYF
>16|TRBJ2-3|TRBV7-2|-|-
TGTGCCAGCAGCCCCGTGGGGGCTATCGGGTTTTATACGCAGTATTTT
CASSPVGAIGFYTQYF
>13|TRBJ2-1|TRBV5-1|-|-
TGCGCCAGCAGCTTGGTCTTTACGGGTGAGCAGTTCTTC
CASSLVFTGEQFF
>15|TRBJ2-2|TRBV7-9|TRBD1|many
TGTGCCAGCAGCTGGCCGGGACAGGGGGCCGGGGAGCTGTTTTTT
CASSWPGQGAGELFF
>14|TRBJ2-5|TRBV18|-|-
TGTGCCAGCTCCAGCCGGGCCACAGAAGAGACCCAGTACTTC
CASSSRATEETQYF
>15|TRBJ1-3|TRBV12-3/TRBV12-4|-|once
TGTGCCAGCCCGGCGGTGAGTTCCTCTGGAAACACCATATATTTT
CASPAVSSSGNTIYF
>12|TRBJ2-3|TRBV7-3|-|many
TGTGCCAGCAGCCAAAACATGGATACGCAGTATTTT
CASSQNMDTQYF
>15|TRBJ1-6|TRBV6-2/TRBV6-3|-|-
TGTGCCAGCAGTGCCGGCCGGGGACCTAATTCACCCCTCCACTTT
CASSAGRGPNSPLHF
>11|TRBJ2-7|TRBV7-2|-|many
TGTGCCAGCAGCTTACTTGAGGGGCAGTACTTC
CASSLLEGQYF
>11|TRBJ2-3|TRBV5-1|-|-
TGCGCCAGCGGGGAAGTGGATACGCAGTATTTT
CASGEVDTQYF
>17|TRBJ1-5|TRBV20-1|TRBD1|-
TGCAGTGCTAGTCCCCCCGTGACAGGGGGCAGCAATCAGCCCCAGCATTTT
CSASPPVTGGSNQPQHF
>16|TRBJ2-3|TRBV27|-|once
TGTGCCAGCAGTTCCTCAGGGTTGTTGGGGACAGATACGCAGTATTTT
CASSSSGLLGTDTQYF
>14|TRBJ2-3|TRBV11-3|-|-
TGTGCCAGCAGCTTCCTAGGGGTGGCAGATACGCAGTATTTT
CASSFLGVADTQYF
>13|TRBJ2-7|TRBV20-1|-|-
TGCAGTGCTAGAGGTGTCGCTGCTCACGAGCAGTACTTC
CSARGVAAHEQYF
>14|TRBJ1-5|TRBV28|-|few
TGTGCCAGCAGTTTGCGGCGCTTAAACCAGCCCCAGCATTTT
CASSLRRLNQPQHF
>15|TRBJ1-5|TRBV7-9|-|few
TGTGCCAGCAGCTCCACCGGGTCCCAGGGACAGCCCCAGCATTTT
CASSSTGSQGQPQHF
>12|TRBJ2-1|TRBV6-2/TRBV6-3|-|-
TGTGCCAGCAGTTATACGGGTTATGAGCAGTTCTTC
CASSYTGYEQFF
>14|TRBJ1-2|TRBV5-1|-|-
TGCGCCAGCAGCTTGGCTGTCCCTGCGGTTGGCTACACCTTC
CASSLAVPAVGYTF
>17|TRBJ2-3|TRBV5-1|-|-
TGCGCCAGCAGCTTACTCAAAGGTGGACAGTACGGAGATACGCAGTATTTT
CASSLLKGGQYGDTQYF
>15|TRBJ2-1|TRBV6-4|TRBD2|-
TGTGCCAGCAGTGACCTAGCGGGCCCAATAAATGAGCAGTTCTTC
CASSDLAGPINEQFF
>14|TRBJ1-2|TRBV12-3/TRBV12-4|-|few
TGTGCCAGCAGCAATCACGAGGGAACCTATGGCTACACCTTC
CASSNHEGTYGYTF
>14|TRBJ2-1|TRBV20-1|-|few
TGCAGTGCTAGGGTAGCCCAGGCGAGGGGGGAGCAGTTCTTC
CSARVAQARGEQFF
>15|TRBJ1-2|TRBV28|-|-
TGTGCCAGCACCACTTCCGGGACACCTAACTATGGCTACACCTTC
CASTTSGTPNYGYTF
>17|TRBJ2-3|TRBV19|TRBD2|-
TGTGCCAGTAGAGGACTAGCGGGGGGCCTCAGCACAGATACGCAGTATTTT
CASRGLAGGLSTDTQYF
>14|TRBJ2-7|TRBV7-2|TRBD2|many
TGTGCCAGCAGCTCTGGCGGGGGGGCCTACGAGCAGTACTTC
CASSSGGGAYEQYF
>14|TRBJ2-7|TRBV20-1|TRBD1|-
TGCAGTGCTAGAACCGGGACAGCACTGTACGAGCAGTACTTC
CSARTGTALYEQYF
>14|TRBJ1-1|TRBV14|-|-
TGTGCCAGCAGCCGAAGCGGGAGACAGTTTGAAGCTTTCTTT
CASSRSGRQFEAFF
>14|TRBJ1-6|TRBV7-6|-|-
TGTGCCAGCAGTGGTGGGGTGAGCGGTTCACCCCTCCACTTT
CASSGGVSGSPLHF
>17|TRBJ2-7|TRBV24-1|-|-
TGTGCCACCAGAGGGTCCGGGACACCAAAGGACTACTACGAGCAGTACTTC
CATRGSGTPKDYYEQYF
>15|TRBJ2-7|TRBV18|-|-
TGTGCCAGCTCACCCTTAACTACCCAGGCTGACGAGCAGTACTTC
CASSPLTTQADEQYF
>17|TRBJ1-6|TRBV4-2|TRBD1|-
TGTGCCAGCACTACCCAGGACAGGGGCTCCTATAATTCACCCCTCCACTTT
CASTTQDRGSYNSPLHF
>15|TRBJ2-7|TRBV5-6|-|once
TGTGCCAGCAGCCTTCGAGGCCCCAGAGACTACGAGCAGTACTTC
CASSLRGPRDYEQYF
>15|TRBJ1-1|TRBV27|-|-
TGTGCCAGCAGTATCTCCTTGGTAGGGAACACTGAAGCTTTCTTT
CASSISLVGNTEAFF
>14|TRBJ1-1|TRBV7-2|-|-
TGTGCCAGCAGCTTAGGCCGGGGGAACACTGAAGCTGCCTTT
CASSLGRGNTEAAF
>16|TRBJ2-3|TRBV7-9|TRBD1|-
TGTGCCAGCGGTTATCCGGGACAGGGTCTCACAGATACGCAGTATTTT
CASGYPGQGLTDTQYF
>16|TRBJ2-2|TRBV2|-|once
TGTGCCTCCCGCAAGGAGCCCGGAGTCATAGCCGGGGAGCTGTTTTTT
CASRKEPGVIAGELFF
>13|TRBJ1-5|TRBV19|-|-
TGTGCCAGCAGAATGATTAGCAATCAGCCCCAGCATTTT
CASRMISNQPQHF
>14|TRBJ1-5|TRBV12-3/TRBV12-4|-|-
TGTGCCAGCAGTTTAAAGGGGCCGAATCAGCCCCAGCATTTT
CASSLKGPNQPQHF
>15|TRBJ2-7|TRBV5-6|-|few
TGTGCCAGCAGCCCCCCCGGGGGGCCGAGCTACGAGCAGTACTTC
CASSPPGGPSYEQYF
>15|TRBJ2-1|TRBV27|-|few
TGTGCCAGCAGATCCGTAGGGGGCTCCTACAATGAGCAGTTCTTC
CASRSVGGSYNEQFF
>13|TRBJ1-1|TRBV19|-|few
TGTGCCAGTAGTGGCGACTTGGGCACTGAAGCTTTCTTT
CASSGDLGTEAFF
>14|TRBJ2-7|TRBV20-1|-|-
TGCAGTGCTAACGCCCCCTCTGTCCCGGGCGAGCAGTACTTC
CSANAPSVPGEQYF
>15|TRBJ1-2|TRBV4-1|TRBD1|-
TGCGCCAGCATCCAAGAGAGGGGGCCCGCCTATGGCTACCCCTTC
CASIQERGPAYGYPF
>8|TRBJ1-6|TRBV20-1|-|few
TGCAGGGGTTCACCCCTCCACTTT
CRGSPLHF
>13|TRBJ1-1|TRBV15|-|-
TGTGACACCAGCAGAGATCCGGCAGGGCGAGCTTTCTTT
CDTSRDPAGRAFF
>14|TRBJ1-2|TRBV6-6|-|few
TGTGCCAGCAGGTCGGACGGCCTCGATGGCGGCTACACCTTC
CASRSDGLDGGYTF
>14|TRBJ2-5|TRBV6-8|-|few
TGTGCCAGCAGTTACTCGGGAGCCCAAGAGACCCAGTACTTC
CASSYSGAQETQYF
>21|TRBJ1-2|TRBV12-3/TRBV12-4|-|-
TGTGCCAGCAGTTTGGTCGACCGCGGGACAACCTCTCCGGGGAGGGACTATGGCTACACCTTC
CASSLVDRGTTSPGRDYGYTF
>12|TRBJ2-7|TRBV12-3/TRBV12-4|-|-
TGTGCCAGCAGTGGAGGGTACAACGAGCAGTACTTC
CASSGGYNEQYF
>15|TRBJ1-2|TRBV11-2|TRBD1|-
TGTGCCAGCAGCTTAGTAGGGACAGGGGTGGGTGGCTACACCTTC
CASSLVGTGVGGYTF